These 2 T cell receptor beta chains share one sample of origin, sequenced in a study of CD8 T cells in ankylosing spondylitis. Whole-study findings and limits: One TCR beta motif, made up of under ten highly homologous variants, appeared characteristic of ankylosing spondylitis blood.

MiXCR, run by TCRdb on the 5' RACE reads, gives a single entry per CDR3 protein. This table has some 200,000 distinct CDR3 sequences, 7.3% appearing once. Their cognate antigens are unknown. What was sequenced was blood, either unsorted or a sorted T cell fraction (not recorded which). The receptor source for this set is a male donor with ankylosing spondylitis.

On this clonotype itself: This clone may be a read error of a much larger clone one base away. This chain links TRBV29-1 with TRBJ1-1; D not certain. Germline V CDR1 and CDR2: SQVTM, ANQGSEA. The CDR3 loop spans 12 amino acids. Written as DNA, the CDR3 is TGCAGAGTTCATCCAGGGAACACTGAAGCTTTCTTT. Translating it yields CRVHPGNTEAFF.

This clonotype was detected many times. This chain joins TRBV4-3 and TRBJ2-7; D perhaps matches TRBD1 (5 bases). Germline lookup yields CDR1 LGHNA and CDR2 YSLEER. The CDR3 extends over 16 amino acids. V was pared by 0 bases and J by 3 bases, with 15 bases between. For the CDR3, the DNA is TGCGCCAGCAGCCAAGAGAGTCAGGGCACGATCTACGAGCAGTACTTC. It is translated as CASSQESQGTIYEQYF.